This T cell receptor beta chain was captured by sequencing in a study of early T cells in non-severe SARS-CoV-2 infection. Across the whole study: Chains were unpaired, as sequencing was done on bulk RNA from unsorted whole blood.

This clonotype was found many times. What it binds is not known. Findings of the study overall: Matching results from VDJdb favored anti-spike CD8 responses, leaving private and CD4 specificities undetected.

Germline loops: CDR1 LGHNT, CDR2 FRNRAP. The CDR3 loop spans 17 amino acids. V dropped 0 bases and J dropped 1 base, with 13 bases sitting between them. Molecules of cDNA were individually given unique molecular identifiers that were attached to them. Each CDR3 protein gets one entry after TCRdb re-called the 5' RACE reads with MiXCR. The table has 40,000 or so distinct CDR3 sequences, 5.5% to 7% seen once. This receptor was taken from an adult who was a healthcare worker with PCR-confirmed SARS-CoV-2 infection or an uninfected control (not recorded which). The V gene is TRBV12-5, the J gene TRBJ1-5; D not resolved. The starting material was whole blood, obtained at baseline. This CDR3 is CASGLVKFVGSNQPQHF. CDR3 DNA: TGTGCTAGTGGTTTGGTAAAGTTCGTGGGGAGCAATCAGCCCCAGCATTTT.